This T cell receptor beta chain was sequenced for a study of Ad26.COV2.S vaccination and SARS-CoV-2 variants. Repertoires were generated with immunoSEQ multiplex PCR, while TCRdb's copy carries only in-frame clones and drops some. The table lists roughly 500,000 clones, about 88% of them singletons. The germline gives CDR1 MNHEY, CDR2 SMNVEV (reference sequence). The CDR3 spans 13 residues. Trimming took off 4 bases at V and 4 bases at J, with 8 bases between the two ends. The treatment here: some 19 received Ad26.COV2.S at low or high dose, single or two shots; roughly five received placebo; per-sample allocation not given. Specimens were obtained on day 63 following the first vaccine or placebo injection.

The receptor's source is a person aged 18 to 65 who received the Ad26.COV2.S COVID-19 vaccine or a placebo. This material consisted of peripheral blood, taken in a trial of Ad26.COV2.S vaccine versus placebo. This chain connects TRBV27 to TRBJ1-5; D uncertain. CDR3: CASSSIRNQPQHF. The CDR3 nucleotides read TGTGCCAGCAGTTCAATAAGAAATCAGCCCCAGCATTTT.